The source of this TCR beta chain is a study of tumor-infiltrating lymphocytes in primary liver carcinoma. Overall study context: Roughly 3.5 to 8 million productive TCRbeta reads came from each sample, comparable across tissue types.

This CDR3 contains 14 residues. Germline CDR1 reads SGHAT; CDR2 reads FQNNGV. Out of unsorted whole blood came the blood RNA, and germline DNA was extracted as well. Enrolled patients were chronically infected with HBV and treatment-naive. A constant-region primer served to make TCR beta cDNA from roughly 480 ng total RNA. ARM-PCR was slightly modified, and three nested multiplex PCR rounds with it gave rise to the TCR beta libraries. Investigators reported that the first two PCR rounds, at 10 to 11 cycles each, used TRBV1-TRBV30 forward primers with a C-beta reverse primer. TCRdb reprocessed the multiplex PCR reads via MiXCR and lists one record per CDR3 protein. In the table there are under 200,000 distinct CDR3 sequences, approximately 65% of which are singletons. This clonotype was seen only once. The junction departs from the called germline gene at one end, perhaps through a read error.

The chain joins TRBV11-2 to TRBJ2-7, with TRBD2 as a possible D gene (5 bases). The sequence came from a woman aged 60 to 75 with primary liver carcinoma and hepatitis B virus infection. Sequenced sample: peripheral blood. As DNA, the CDR3 is TGTGCCGGCAGCTTAGGACTTAACTCCTACGAGCAGTACTTC. Amino acids: CAGSLGLNSYEQYF. Based on the CDR3 plus reference TRBV11-2 and TRBJ2-7, the full variable domain is EAGVAQSPRYKIIEKRQSVAFWCNPISGHATLYWYQQILGQGPKLLIQFQNNGVVDDSQLPKDRFSAERLKGVDSTLKIQPAKLEDSAVYLCAGSLGLNSYEQYFGPGTRLTVT.